This T cell receptor (beta chain) was recorded in a study of shared clonotypes between healthy human individuals (dated by TCRdb to 2018 to 2021). Study-wide context: Two women and a few men aged 18 to 49 years were included in the cohort. To increase sequencing depth and limit assay-specific biases, TCR repertoire library preparation and sequencing were carried out by different laboratories using diverse techniques. To estimate repertoire size and how much clonotypes are shared between individuals, the study performed deep sequencing of blood TCR repertoires from a handful of healthy adults. Each donor's leukapheresis produced roughly between about 0.85 and 10 billion PBMCs. For each donor, CD4 naive and CD4 memory were each given three plates, CD8 naive was given two plates, and CD8 memory was given one plate. On the study overall, not on this receptor specifically: Estimated clonotype richness was generally larger for naive than for memory subsets. About 5% of naive CD4, around 4% of naive CD8, approximately 2.2% of memory CD4, and approximately 0.39% of memory CD8 clonotypes were shared across a few donors. Even with the large sequencing depth, rarefaction of the sorted-subset datasets indicated that sequencing was incomplete. Pairwise subsampling led to the expectation that sequencing depth would affect the degree of clonotype sharing among donors. Because the study included only a small number of donors, the genetic and exposure-history diversity represented was limited. Sampling was limited to blood, and TCR repertoires in tissue likely differ from TCR repertoires in blood. Clonotypes shared by all four sorted-subset donors showed higher generation probabilities than non-shared clonotypes.

TCR CDR3 regions were amplified from genomic DNA by multiplex PCR using the deep immunoSEQ assay. Extracted genomic DNA from each cell subset was distributed evenly across all wells of several immunoSEQ 96-well plates, and each plate was treated as a replicate. For sorted subsets, approximately 0.2 ug of genomic DNA, equivalent to 30,000 or so T cell genomes, went into each replicate PCR. The purified libraries were quantified using a Qubit 3.0 fluorometer, sized with a Bioanalyzer 2100, and then quantified again using the KAPA Library Quantification kit. Each immunoSEQ 96-well plate was sequenced on its own single-read 150-cycle Illumina NextSeq 550 flow cell. In the authors' own workflow: Because only junctional sequences without quality scores were contained in the immunoSEQ output, filtering matching that applied to full-length reads could not be performed. Sequences were annotated with PyIR, a Python wrapper for IgBLAST v1.9, and V/J genes and CDR3 were assigned using IMGT germline references. Reads were removed for weak V/J assignments (E-value above 1e-6), missing CDR3, stop codons, out-of-frame junctions, or ambiguous translated residues. A V3J clonotype was defined by an identical inferred V gene, J gene, and CDR3 amino acid sequence. To compute the percentage overlap between repertoires, the number of shared unique clonotypes was divided by the size of the smaller repertoire. Richness of each repertoire was evaluated using RTK rarefaction, the Chao1 estimator, and Recon v2.1 estimates of unobserved clonotypes. OLGA was used to compute generation probabilities for all TCRbeta clonotypes that the gDNA method yielded from several donors. TCRdb provides this immuneACCESS table in a form limited to in-frame rearrangements. Some clones are lacking; in checked studies, under half of them reflect an unresolved V gene, and why the rest are absent is not known. The V and J calls and clone size were taken over from that table, and D and trimming were inferred from the DNA. The sample has 2 million to 2.5 million clones on record, 85% to 95% of them singletons. The ten most abundant clones make up around 0.38% of the sample.

V and J lose 3 bases and 7 bases, and a span of 18 bases separates them. From the cysteine through the phenylalanine, the CDR3 covers 16 amino acids. Only the CDR3 portion is preserved as DNA: 48 bases, with reading frame beginning at the first base. Per the germline V gene, MGHRA is the CDR1 and YSYEKL is the CDR2. Healthy HIV-negative adults with no recently reported acute infections or vaccinations were included as donors. Every donor was a Caucasian adult living in Nashville, Tennessee, USA. Magnetic negative selection was used to enrich CD4+ T cells, after which naive cells were positively selected on CD45RA and the negative fraction became the memory subset. After blood collection by leukapheresis, PBMCs were isolated using Ficoll-Histopaque density gradient centrifugation and then cryopreserved in the vapor phase of liquid nitrogen. Purity and quantity of every magnetically sorted T cell population were checked by analytical flow cytometry. Each sorted fraction had its genomic DNA isolated and then quantified by UV absorbance on a Nanodrop 2000c.

Details on this clone: Its antigen is unknown. No per-base quality is available; no much larger clone lies one base away.

The receptor was derived from a man aged 18 to 35 in good health. Some clones in this sample may be carry-over from other donors' samples. The material sequenced was naive CD4+ T cells from PBMCs. Taken with the paper, the label for cell subset or site translates to: CD45RA+ positively selected. This chain is built from TRBV4-1 and TRBJ2-2, with the D segment possibly TRBD1 or TRBD2, each aligning over 5 bases. The CDR3 region reads CASSQVGGGRVGELFF. In nucleotide form, the sequence is TGCGCCAGCAGCCAGGTCGGTGGGGGAAGGGTCGGGGAGCTGTTTTTT.